This T cell receptor (beta chain) was sequenced during a study of blood T cell repertoires in COVID-19. Study-level information: The origin of the acute and convalescent COVID-19 samples was the United States, Italy and Spain. T cells, B-cell-depleted T cells, or PBMCs provided the cDNA or gDNA that served as material.

V dropped 7 bases and J dropped 7 bases, with 19 bases sitting between them. The CDR3 has 14 amino acids. Germline CDR1 LGHDT, CDR2 YNNKEL (reference sequence). In the authors' methods: Scientists estimated how many nucleated cells there were by amplifying reference gene primers. Assay used: immunoSEQ multiplex PCR; TCRdb lists only in-frame clones, some missing. Clone size and the V and J calls come from that table; the DNA yielded D and trimming. The data contain around 67,000 clones, 70% to 90% of them singletons. This clone occurred once. The chain joins TRBV3-1 (or the pseudogene TRBV3-2) to TRBJ1-2; maybe TRBD1 (6 bases). Sample: peripheral blood. This clonotype was sampled from a man in his 70s with acute or convalescent COVID-19. The CDR3 reads CASTPTGKVGGYTF. The CDR3 nucleotides read TGTGCCAGCACCCCCACAGGGAAAGTCGGTGGCTACACCTTC.